Detailed here is one TCR beta chain. Its matching antigen is unknown. The data originate from a study of CD8+ T cells in alopecia areata. Overall study results and limits: Compared with normal scalp, lesional scalp had higher clonality and more expanded CD8+ clones.

Investigators isolated RNA and reverse transcribed it into cDNA to act as the sequencing template. The assay was immunoSEQ multiplex PCR, and TCRdb's table has in-frame clones only and misses some. The repertoire includes 140,000 to 150,000 clones, roughly 58% of them detected once, and 35% to 45% sits in the top ten. Germline assignment: CDR1 MDHEN and CDR2 SYDVKM. This CDR3 is 12 amino acids long. V was pared by 2 bases and J by 4 bases, with 5 bases between. The specimen sequenced was CD8+ T cells sorted from blood. The receptor was isolated from a human donor in good health. The chain is built from TRBV28 and TRBJ2-5; unclear D gene. CDR3 coding DNA: TGTGCCAGCAGTTTAGAGGCAGAGACCCAGTACTTC. This codes for CASSLEAETQYF.